The present entry profiles one TCR beta chain with its context. Its antigen is not known. This specimen comes from a study of Ad26.COV2.S vaccination and SARS-CoV-2 variants. Study-wide background: Intramuscular Ad26.COV2.S at 5x10^10 or 1x10^11 viral particles.

Here immunoSEQ multiplex PCR was the method, and the copy in TCRdb shows in-frame clones only, minus some. This table holds roughly 510,000 clones, around 85% found once. As for treatment: around 19 received Ad26.COV2.S at low or high dose, single or two shots; about 5 received placebo; per-sample allocation not given. Samples were taken on day 63 after the first vaccine or placebo injection. Participants' vaccine, an Ad26 vector, delivered Wuhan-strain SARS-CoV-2 spike. The CDR3 is made up of 14 amino acids. V was pared by 6 bases and J by 1 base, with 9 bases between. Germline V CDR1 and CDR2: MDHEN, SYDVKM. Study-wide findings and caveats: In TCR breadth and depth analyses, total T cell responses may have been underestimated. Vaccine recipients surpassed placebo recipients in spike-specific TCR breadth.

The sequence derives from a person between 18 and 60 years old who received the Ad26.COV2.S COVID-19 vaccine or a placebo. The chain couples TRBV28 to TRBJ1-4; D unclear. This specimen was peripheral blood, taken in a trial of Ad26.COV2.S vaccine versus placebo. The CDR3 sequence is CASSLQRTNEKLFF. In DNA form, the CDR3 reads TGTGCCAGCAGCCTACAGAGAACTAATGAAAAACTGTTTTTT. The full variable domain, its missing parts supplied by reference TRBV28 and TRBJ1-4, is DVKVTQSSRYLVKRTGEKVFLECVQDMDHENMFWYRQDPGLGLRLIYFSYDVKMKEKGDIPEGYSVSREKKERFSLILESASTNQTSMYLCASSLQRTNEKLFFGSGTQLSVL.